The 27 T cell receptor beta chains below were found in one sample sequenced in a study of CD8 T cells in ankylosing spondylitis. Each CDR3 protein gets one entry after TCRdb re-called the 5' RACE reads with MiXCR. The sample includes 350,000 or so distinct CDR3 sequences, around a tenth of them seen just once. The material sequenced was blood, either unsorted or a sorted T cell fraction (not recorded which). These receptors all stem from a female donor with ankylosing spondylitis or in good health (not recorded which).

This clonotype has ten or more counts. The chain has TRBV7-8 and TRBJ2-5, with unresolved D. CDR1 SGHVS and CDR2 FQNEAQ come from the germline V gene. The CDR3 length is 13 residues. The ends were cut back, 10 bases at V and 9 bases at J, with 21 bases in the middle. CDR3 region: CATGIETQTAQYF. CDR3 sequence (DNA): TGTGCCACCGGTATAGAGACCCAGACTGCCCAGTACTTC.

This clonotype was detected only a few times. This sequence joins TRBV20-1 and TRBJ2-5; tentatively, D is TRBD1 or TRBD2 (5 bases each). The CDR3 runs to 12 residues. V dropped 1 base and J dropped 5 bases, with 8 bases sitting between them. Per the germline V gene, CDR1 is DFQATT and CDR2 is SNEGSKA (reference sequence). DNA for the CDR3: TGCAGTGCTAGAGGACAGCGGGAGACCCAGTACTTC. It translates to CSARGQRETQYF.

This chain joins TRBV6-1 and TRBJ2-7; 10 nucleotides agree with TRBD2. CDR1 and CDR2 from the germline V gene are MNHNS and SASEGT. This CDR3 has 17 residues. V trimming: 0 bases; J trimming: 0 bases; junction bases outside the gene matches: 5. The CDR3 DNA follows: TGTGCCAGCAGTGAAGCTAAACTAGCGGGGAGCTCCTACGAGCAGTACTTC. It codes for CASSEAKLAGSSYEQYF.

This clonotype was observed many times. V is TRBV4-3 and J is TRBJ2-1, with 14 positions matching TRBD2. Germline-derived CDR1 and CDR2 are LGHNA and YSLEER. The CDR3 consists of 19 residues. V was clipped by 0 bases and J by 0 bases; unmatched bases: 4. The CDR3 is CASSQEGLAGGSSYNEQFF. The DNA for the CDR3 is TGCGCCAGCAGCCAAGAAGGACTAGCGGGAGGCAGCTCCTACAATGAGCAGTTCTTC.

This clonotype showed up just a few times. The chain combines TRBV6-1 with TRBJ1-6; weak D call: TRBD1 (6 bases). CDR3 size: 15 residues. Trimming left V 6 bases short and J 6 bases short, with 15 bases between. The germline V gene encodes CDR1 MNHNS and CDR2 SASEGT. The CDR3 DNA sequence: TGTGCCAGCAGCCTTGGAGGGGGTCTTAATTCACCCCTCCACTTT. Protein: CASSLGGGLNSPLHF.

In this sample, this clonotype turned up many times. The rearrangement joins TRBV6-2 or TRBV6-3 to TRBJ1-1; D not resolved. The V gene lost 7 bases and the J gene lost 2 bases, with 14 bases spanning the gap. The length of the CDR3 is 14 residues. Per germline, CDR1 MNHEY and CDR2 SVGEGT. CDR3 in DNA: TGTGCCAGCATCCAGGCCCAGGAAAACACTGAAGCTTTCTTT. This translates into CASIQAQENTEAFF.

This clonotype was seen more than once but under ten times. V usage is TRBV11-2 and J usage is TRBJ2-3; no clear D. The CDR3 totals 15 residues. CDR1 is SGHAT and CDR2 is FQNNGV in the germline V gene. V was clipped by 0 bases and J by 6 bases, with 13 bases between them. CDR3 sequence: CASSLETRLRDTQYF. The CDR3 bases are TGTGCCAGCAGCTTAGAGACGCGGTTAAGGGATACGCAGTATTTT.

This chain uses TRBV20-1 with TRBJ2-3; D gene uncertain. The CDR3 consists of 12 residues. The V end was cut by 6 bases, the J end by 2 bases, with 9 bases between. From germline, CDR1 is DFQATT and CDR2 SNEGSKA (reference sequence). CDR3 DNA: TGCAGTGCCCCCGGGCTCACAGATACGCAGTATTTT. Translation gives CSAPGLTDTQYF.

This clonotype has a count of ten or more. This chain links TRBV7-9 with TRBJ1-2; D call uncertain. Germline CDR1 SEHNR, CDR2 FQNEAQ (reference sequence). Trimming left V 5 bases short and J 1 base short, with 11 bases between. This CDR3 has 14 residues. This CDR3 reads CASSQVSRNYGYTF. CDR3 nucleotide sequence: TGTGCCAGCAGCCAAGTGTCCCGTAACTATGGCTACACCTTC.

This clonotype turned up a few times. The chain links TRBV20-1 to TRBJ2-3; 15 nucleotides line up with TRBD2. CDR3 length: 17 amino acids. The trim removed 0 bases at V and 5 bases at J, leaving 6 bases unmatched. Per germline, CDR1 DFQATT and CDR2 SNEGSKA (reference sequence). CDR3 sequence: CSARDFPGLAGGDTQYF. CDR3 bases: TGCAGTGCTAGAGATTTTCCGGGACTAGCGGGAGGAGATACGCAGTATTTT.

This clonotype came up many times. The chain combines TRBV5-1 with TRBJ2-5; D might be TRBD1 (5 bases). The CDR3 has 15 residues. The V and J ends lost 3 bases and 4 bases respectively, with 16 bases between them. Per germline, CDR1 SGHRS and CDR2 YFSETQ. Here the CDR3 DNA reads TGCGCCAGCAGCTCGGATCAGGGATTTGGAGAGACCCAGTACTTC. Translating gives CASSSDQGFGETQYF.

At least ten counts were recorded for this clonotype. The chain couples TRBV7-2 to TRBJ2-1; no reliable D call. From germline, CDR1 is SGHTA and CDR2 FQGNSA. There are 14 residues in the CDR3. V gave up 3 bases and J gave up 6 bases, with 12 bases separating them. CDR3 bases: TGTGCCAGCAGCTTCTATGGGTCCGGCAATGAGCAGTTCTTC. Translation: CASSFYGSGNEQFF. Drawing the rest from reference TRBV7-2 and TRBJ2-1, the complete variable domain is GAGVSQSPSNKVTEKGKDVELRCDPISGHTALYWYRQSLGQGLEFLIYFQGNSAPDKSGLPSDRFSAERTGGSVSTLTIQRTQQEDSAVYLCASSFYGSGNEQFFGPGTRLTVL.

The table lists this clonotype with many counts. V usage is TRBV20-1 and J usage is TRBJ1-2; the D gene is possibly TRBD1 (6 bases). V was clipped by 3 bases and J by 6 bases, with 14 bases between them. The CDR3 contains 13 residues. Looked up from germline, CDR1 is DFQATT and CDR2 is SNEGSKA (reference sequence). The CDR3 DNA sequence: TGCAGTGCTAGCAACCAGGGGAGAAATGGCTACACCTTC. The encoded protein is CSASNQGRNGYTF.

This clonotype appeared many times. V gene TRBV18 combines with J gene TRBJ2-4; 8 bases map to TRBD2. Germline V gene data show CDR1 as KGHSH and CDR2 as LQKENI. V shed 3 bases and J 0 bases; nucleotides not matched to a gene: 7. This CDR3 is 17 amino acids long. CDR3 bases: TGTGCCAGCTCACCGGGACTAGGGATTCTAGCCAAAAACATTCAGTACTTC. Its protein is CASSPGLGILAKNIQYF.

The sample holds many counts of this clonotype. The J gene is TRBJ2-1, the V gene TRBV24-1, with 8 bases identical to TRBD1. CDR1 KGHDR and CDR2 SFDVKD come from the germline V gene. The CDR3 has 14 residues. V was pared by 9 bases and J by 7 bases, with 10 bases of the junction left unmatched. CDR3 DNA: TGTGCCACCTCACTCGACAGGGGAGAAAATGAGCAGTTCTTC. Its protein is CATSLDRGENEQFF.

This clonotype has a count of ten or more. V and J are TRBV12-3 or TRBV12-4 and TRBJ2-1; D assignment may be TRBD1 or TRBD2 (5 bases each). The CDR3 spans 13 residues. Trimming pared 6 bases from V and 8 bases from J, leaving 14 bases between. The DNA of the CDR3 is TGTGCCAGCAGCCGGGATCGGGACGATGAGCAGTTCTTC. Its protein product is CASSRDRDDEQFF.

This clonotype was recorded many times. The chain recombines TRBV27 with TRBJ2-7; D perhaps matches TRBD2 (5 bases). CDR3 size: 13 residues. V lost 6 bases, J lost 5 bases, and 14 bases lay in between. Germline V CDR1 and CDR2: MNHEY, SMNVEV (reference sequence). CDR3 loop: CASSSLGVHEQYF. The DNA for the CDR3 is TGTGCCAGCAGCTCACTCGGGGTCCACGAGCAGTACTTC.

This clonotype occurred many times. V usage is TRBV12-3 or TRBV12-4 and J usage is TRBJ2-3; 8 positions agree with TRBD1. The CDR3 contains 13 residues. Unmatched junction bases numbered 1, after V lost 6 bases and J lost 2 bases. Here the CDR3 DNA reads TGTGCCAGCAGGGGACAGGTCACAGATACGCAGTATTTT. Translating gives CASRGQVTDTQYF.

This clonotype was detected many times. The gene calls are TRBV20-1 and TRBJ2-7; 9 bases are a match to TRBD2. CDR1 is DFQATT, CDR2 SNEGSKA, per germline (reference sequence). The CDR3 has 15 amino acids. V lost 0 bases, J lost 4 bases, and 7 bases stayed unmatched. As DNA, the CDR3 is TGCAGTGCTAGAGACCCGCGGGGGGGAGTTTACGAGCAGTACTTC. Residues: CSARDPRGGVYEQYF.

The rearrangement links TRBV12-3 or TRBV12-4 to TRBJ2-3; tentatively, D is TRBD1 (5 bases). V was shortened by 6 bases and J by 0 bases, with 25 bases between the two germline ends. This CDR3 spans 19 amino acids. The CDR3 loop is CASSLQRLTQGTSTDTQYF. The CDR3 DNA reads as TGTGCCAGCAGCCTACAGCGATTAACTCAGGGTACTAGCACAGATACGCAGTATTTT.

This clonotype was recorded at least ten times. The chain has TRBV12-3 or TRBV12-4 and TRBJ1-1; tentative D call: TRBD1 (5 bases). The CDR3 runs 20 residues. Trimming pared 5 bases from V and 7 bases from J, leaving 35 bases between. The CDR3, as DNA: TGTGCCAGCAGTCTGGGCGGGGTCCCCAGGGCGGTTATATGGTCCCGTGAAGCTTTCTTT. It encodes CASSLGGVPRAVIWSREAFF.

The table lists this clonotype with a few counts. The V and J genes are TRBV7-9 and TRBJ1-6; D unresolved. With 1 base removed from V and 7 bases from J, the gap between germline ends came to 5 bases. This CDR3 spans 13 amino acids. CDR1 and CDR2 from the germline V gene are SEHNR and FQNEAQ (reference sequence). CDR3 protein: CASSLDLNSPLHF. CDR3 DNA sequence: TGTGCCAGCAGCTTAGACCTGAATTCACCCCTCCACTTT.

The chain recombines TRBV3-1 with TRBJ2-4, with 8 nucleotides matching TRBD2. The J segment lost 0 bases and the V segment lost 1 base, leaving 5 bases of the junction unmatched. This CDR3 spans 17 amino acids. The germline gives CDR1 LGHDT, CDR2 YNNKEL (reference sequence). The CDR3 bases are TGTGCCAGCAGCCAAGTGGGTAGCGGGGCAGCCAAAAACATTCAGTACTTC. As protein: CASSQVGSGAAKNIQYF. The variable domain in full, with the rest retrieved from reference TRBV3-1 and TRBJ2-4, is DTAVSQTPKYLVTQMGNDKSIKCEQNLGHDTMYWYKQDSKKFLKIMFSYNNKELIINETVPNRFSPKSPDKAHLNLHINSLELGDSAVYFCASSQVGSGAAKNIQYFGAGTRLSVL.

This chain links TRBV7-3 with TRBJ1-3; D remains ambiguous. The CDR3 runs 17 residues. V gave up 4 bases and J gave up 0 bases, with 16 bases separating them. Germline V gene data show CDR1 as SGHTA and CDR2 as FQGTGA. Here the CDR3 DNA reads TGTGCCAGCAGCTCTTATAAATTAGTCCTCTCTGGAAACACCATATATTTT. Translation: CASSSYKLVLSGNTIYF.

V gene TRBV10-3 combines with J gene TRBJ1-1, with D maybe TRBD1 (5 bases). CDR1 and CDR2 from the germline V gene are ENHRY and SYGVKD. V lost 4 bases to trimming and J lost 1 base, with 13 bases between them. CDR3 size: 15 residues. CDR3 sequence reads: CAISGRPGGNTEAFF. In DNA, the CDR3 is TGTGCCATCAGTGGACGGCCGGGGGGGAACACTGAAGCTTTCTTT.

This clonotype has just one count. Since a much larger clone is just one base distant, this may be a read error. The chain recombines TRBV7-8 with TRBJ2-1, with D possibly TRBD2 on 5 matching bases. Germline V gene data show CDR1 as SGHVS and CDR2 as FQNEAQ. Trimming shortened V by 3 bases and J by 2 bases, and 11 bases separated the two germline ends. CDR3 size: 15 residues. The CDR3 sequence: CASSFLDSAYNEQFF. The CDR3 nucleotides read TGTGCCAGCAGCTTCCTGGACTCTGCCTACAATGAGCAGTTCTTC.

This clonotype came up a few times. The genes are TRBV10-3 and TRBJ2-1; a weak D match, TRBD2 (5 bases). V was trimmed by 3 bases and J by 7 bases, leaving 7 bases between them. Per germline, CDR1 ENHRY and CDR2 SYGVKD. This CDR3 spans 12 amino acids. The CDR3 DNA is TGTGCCATCAGTGACGGGGATAATGAGCAGTTCTTC. It specifies CAISDGDNEQFF.